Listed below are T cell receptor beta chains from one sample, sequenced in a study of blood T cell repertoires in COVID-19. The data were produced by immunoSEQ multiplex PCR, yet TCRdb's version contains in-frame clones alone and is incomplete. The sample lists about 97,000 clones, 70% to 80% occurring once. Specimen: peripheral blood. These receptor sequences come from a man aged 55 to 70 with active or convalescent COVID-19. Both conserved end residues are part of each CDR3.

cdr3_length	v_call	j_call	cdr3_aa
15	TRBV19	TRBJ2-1	CASSIPAGSYNEQFF
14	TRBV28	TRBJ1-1	CASSLSGVATEAFF
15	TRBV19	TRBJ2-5	CASSISGLSHETQYF
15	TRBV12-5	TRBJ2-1	CASGLVLGGYNEQFF
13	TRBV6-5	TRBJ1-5	CATRTGGNQPQHF
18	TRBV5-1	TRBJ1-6	CASSRIQGARSYNSPLHF
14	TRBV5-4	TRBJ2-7	CASSPVGGRDEQYF
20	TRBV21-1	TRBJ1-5	CASSKAGLRWSVDSNQPQHF
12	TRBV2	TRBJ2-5	CASGVRMRPQYF
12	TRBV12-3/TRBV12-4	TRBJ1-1	CASGGLNTEAFF
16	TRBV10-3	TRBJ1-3	CAISGARMSSGNTIYF
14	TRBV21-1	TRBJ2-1	CASSPTPLKFEQFF
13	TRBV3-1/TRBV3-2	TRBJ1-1	CASSRGQGVKAFF
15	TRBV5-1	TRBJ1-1	CASSSLSQGNTEAFF
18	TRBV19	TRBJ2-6	CASSTNGLRTGGANVLTF